This TCR beta chain appears in the sequencing data of a study of blood T cell repertoires in COVID-19 (dated by TCRdb to the early 2020s). Regarding the study in general: Collaborator samples came from the United States, Italy and Spain and covered acute and convalescent phases of COVID-19. Sample metadata almost always included a de-identified subject ID, COVID-19 status, age in years and sex. The dataset comprised deeply sampled blood TCRbeta repertoires from subjects exposed to, actively infected with, or recovered from COVID-19. The material from the prospective study consisted of cDNA or gDNA derived from T cells, B-cell-depleted T cells, or PBMCs. Where HLA class I and class II types were available, the types were taken from metadata supplied by the sample provider, not from assay-based typing. The repertoires were released in a freely available public database intended as a resource for research on the immune response to SARS-CoV-2. The samples were drawn from the first 160 participants of the ongoing ImmuneRACE study and from some 1,300 subjects provided by 6 global collaborators. Summary of the overall study and its limitations: The amount of clinical and demographic metadata varied by source and participant and was provided uncurated.

Concerning this clone itself: This receptor's antigen is unknown. Base-call qualities are not available, and no considerably larger clone is one nucleotide away.

Cut back by 5 bases and 2 bases, the V and J ends lie 9 bases apart. The germline V gene specifies MDHEN as CDR1 and SYDVKM as CDR2. CDR3 length: 13 amino acids, cysteine to phenylalanine. The read is trimmed to its CDR3 DNA, 39 bases read in frame from base 1. Whole blood was collected in K2EDTA tubes by collaborating institutions according to the institutions' own protocols. Collaborator samples were shipped for TCRbeta analysis as frozen whole blood, isolated PBMCs, or DNA extracted from either sample type. The immunoSEQ Assay, a bias-controlled multiplex PCR, was used to amplify TCRbeta CDR3 regions from genomic DNA. The published analysis was carried out like this. The number of nucleated cells in each sample was estimated from the amplification of reference gene primers within the assay. Sequence reads were collapsed and filtered to measure the absolute abundance of every unique TCRbeta CDR3 rearrangement. Productive Simpson clonality was computed per sample as the square root of Simpson's diversity index over productive rearrangements. The source is immuneACCESS, and TCRdb retained only in-frame sequences with V and J called. Part of the clones is not carried over; for the studies checked, unresolved V genes explain less than half of this, and the remainder is unexplained. The V and J calls and the clone size are those of that table, but D and trimming were determined from the DNA. This sample comprises about 81,000 clones, approximately 86% of them detected only once. Around 6.6% of the sample belongs to the ten largest clones.

Material for sequencing was peripheral blood. The rearranged chain carries TRBV28 and TRBJ2-5, with the identity of the D gene unclear. The receptor comes from a man between 65 and 79 years old with acute or convalescent COVID-19. The base sequence is TGTGCCAGCAGTATCAGACAACAAGAGACCCAGTACTTC. This is translated as CASSIRQQETQYF.